Sequencing of this T cell receptor beta chain was carried out in a study of cytomegalovirus exposure and HLA in healthy donors. Study outcomes and limitations: HLA restriction was apparent for most CMV-associated TCR beta chains in a later analysis. Later analysis identified a missense DCLRE1C variant that was linked to TCR beta V- and J-gene trimming. Some public TCRs appeared in many individuals, while most sequences were rare. The authors reported that TCR beta sequences could predict HLA-A and HLA-B alleles. These predictions were accurate for most subjects in the first cohort.

V was pared by 5 bases and J by 0 bases, with 5 bases of the junction left unmatched. Germline V gene data show CDR1 as SEHNR and CDR2 as FQNEAQ (reference sequence). The CDR3 is made up of 16 amino acids. The study ran its PCR with 60 Vbeta and 13 Jbeta primers. The protocol was immunoSEQ multiplex PCR, while the TCRdb copy is restricted to in-frame clones and leaves out a portion. The sample holds tens of thousands of clones; over 65% are singletons and the top ten take under 3%. Notes on this clone: Its antigen is as yet unknown.

The chain employs TRBV7-9 and TRBJ2-1, with 9 bases that match TRBD2. The sample consisted of PBMCs. The TCR sequence derives from a man over 45 in good health and CMV-seropositive. CDR3 sequence reads: CASSAAGGSSYNEQFF. The CDR3 DNA reads TGTGCCAGCAGCGCCGCGGGGGGGAGCTCCTACAATGAGCAGTTCTTC.